Listed below are T cell receptor beta chains from one sample, sequenced in a study of cytomegalovirus exposure and HLA in healthy donors. The table came from immunoSEQ multiplex PCR; TCRdb's copy has only in-frame clones and leaves some out. This sample has under 110,000 clones, with around 79% found just once. The sample taken for sequencing was PBMCs. The receptors come from a woman in her thirties or forties in good health and CMV-seronegative. Both conserved end residues are trimmed from each CDR3. Fields, in order: V gene, D gene, CDR3 protein. A D gene is named only where the DNA matches it firmly.

TRBV7-9,NA,SSSLETSEQY
TRBV14,NA,ASSQAFTYSPLH
TRBV7-9,NA,ASSLGPDGVNEKLF
TRBV29-1,TRBD1,SATGDGYGYT
TRBV7-3,NA,ASSYNRDTEAF
TRBV19,NA,ASSDRTTDTQY
TRBV28,TRBD2,ASSSRLAGSVKQY
TRBV10-3,NA,AISDPFRAGANNEQF
TRBV7-9,NA,SSSLAGAGDNSPLH
TRBV7-9,NA,SSSLRGLETQY
TRBV7-2,TRBD1,ASSYAGGTNYGYT
TRBV19,NA,ASSPLQDNQPQH
TRBV7-2,TRBD2,ASSLRTSGSLDTQY
TRBV5-1,NA,ASSLGGGATEAF
TRBV5-1,TRBD2,ASSFGGSVYEQY
TRBV5-4,NA,ASSLEGVRGGAGELF
TRBV19,TRBD2,ASRSLLAGAGELF
TRBV6-6,TRBD1,ASSYGTGTVGYT